Following are 15 T cell receptor beta chains from one sample sequenced in a study of blood T cell repertoires in COVID-19. Clones were read by immunoSEQ multiplex PCR, and TCRdb kept only the in-frame ones, dropping some. The sample contains 120,000 or so clones, more than 90% of which appear only once. The sample consisted of peripheral blood. The receptors come from a man in his fifties with active COVID-19.

This clone was detected only a few times. The rearrangement joins TRBV6-6 to TRBJ2-1; 10 positions match TRBD2. Germline V CDR1 and CDR2: MNHNY, SVGAGI (reference sequence). V shed 5 bases, J shed 8 bases, and the junction held 9 bases outside the gene matches. The CDR3 is 15 amino acids. For the CDR3, the DNA is TGTGCCAGCAGTCGTATTAGCGGGGGGCTCGATGAGCAGTTCTTC. As protein: CASSRISGGLDEQFF.

This clone was recorded only once. J is TRBJ1-2 and V is TRBV4-1, with D possibly TRBD1 on 5 matching bases. The CDR3 runs to 15 residues. The V gene lost 0 bases and the J gene lost 3 bases, with 11 bases spanning the gap. Germline CDR1 MGHRA, CDR2 YSYEKL. The CDR3 reads CASSQDISRDYGYTF. The CDR3 nucleotides are TGCGCCAGCAGCCAAGATATAAGCAGGGACTATGGCTACACCTTC.

The V call is TRBV16, the J call TRBJ2-2; 7 nucleotides align to TRBD1. Germline CDR1 KGHSY, CDR2 FQNENV. The CDR3 loop spans 16 amino acids. The V and J ends lost 5 bases and 4 bases, in that order; junction bases with no gene match: 10. The CDR3, as DNA: TGTGCCAGCAGCAAAGGGACAGTTGTTGGCACCGGGGAGCTGTTTTTT. Its translation: CASSKGTVVGTGELFF.

The genes are TRBV29-1 and TRBJ2-5; a weak D match, TRBD1 (5 bases). This CDR3 contains 12 residues. CDR1 SQVTM and CDR2 ANQGSEA come from the germline V gene. Trimming left V 4 bases short and J 0 bases short, with 6 bases between. CDR3: CSVGQNQETQYF. The CDR3 nucleotides read TGCAGCGTTGGACAGAACCAAGAGACCCAGTACTTC.

The V gene is TRBV13, the J gene TRBJ1-1; D may be TRBD1 (5 bases). This CDR3 spans 13 amino acids. Trimming took off 7 bases at V and 6 bases at J, with 15 bases between the two ends. Per germline, CDR1 PRHDT and CDR2 FYEKMQ (reference sequence). The DNA of the CDR3 is TGTGCCAGCAAACGGGGGGAGGTGGCTGAAGCTTTCTTT. It is translated as CASKRGEVAEAFF. Based on the CDR3 plus reference TRBV13 and TRBJ1-1, the full variable domain is AAGVIQSPRHLIKEKRETATLKCYPIPRHDTVYWYQQGPGQDPQFLISFYEKMQSDKGSIPDRFSAQQFSDYHSELNMSSLELGDSALYFCASKRGEVAEAFFGQGTRLTVV.

The gene calls are TRBV11-2 and TRBJ1-1; TRBD1 aligns across 9 bases. The CDR3 contains 15 residues. Germline V gene lookup returns CDR1 SGHAT and CDR2 FQNNGV. V lost 1 base to trimming and J lost 3 bases; unmatched junction nucleotides: 3. DNA of the CDR3: TGTGCCAGCAGCTTAGGGGACAGGGCCCACACTGAAGCTTTCTTT. It codes for CASSLGDRAHTEAFF.

This clone came up once. V usage is TRBV4-1 and J usage is TRBJ1-4; 11 positions match TRBD1. Germline trimming cut 3 bases from V and 8 bases from J; bases unmatched to any gene: 8. The germline V gene encodes CDR1 MGHRA and CDR2 YSYEKL. The CDR3 sequence is 16 residues long. The CDR3 spells CASSHGQGASNEKLFF. The CDR3 DNA follows: TGCGCCAGCAGCCACGGACAGGGGGCCAGTAACGAAAAACTGTTTTTT.

J is TRBJ2-1 and V is TRBV7-2, with a weak D call TRBD2 (5 bases). The CDR3 extends over 15 amino acids. From germline, CDR1 is SGHTA and CDR2 FQGNSA. Trimming cost V 0 bases and J 3 bases, with 9 bases left between them. The CDR3 loop is CASSLASGGYNEQFF. The CDR3 nucleotides read TGTGCCAGCAGCTTAGCCAGCGGAGGCTACAATGAGCAGTTCTTC.

This chain links TRBV15 with TRBJ2-1; D is ambiguous. Germline V CDR1 and CDR2: LNHNV, YYDKDF (reference sequence). V gave up 0 bases and J gave up 6 bases, with 6 bases separating them. The CDR3 consists of 13 residues. The CDR3 loop reads CATSRDVANEQFF. The CDR3 bases are TGTGCCACCAGCAGAGATGTAGCCAATGAGCAGTTCTTC. The full variable domain, with the rest looked up from reference TRBV15 and TRBJ2-1, is DAMVIQNPRYQVTQFGKPVTLSCSQTLNHNVMYWYQQKSSQAPKLLFHYYDKDFNNEADTPDNFQSRRPNTSFCFLDIRSPGLGDTAMYLCATSRDVANEQFFGPGTRLTVL.

The V call is TRBV7-9, the J call TRBJ1-1, with a weak D call TRBD1 (6 bases). The ends were cut back, 10 bases at V and 1 base at J, with 16 bases in the middle. This CDR3 is built from 14 residues. Germline loops: CDR1 SEHNR, CDR2 FQNEAQ (reference sequence). CDR3 protein: CATTRDTKNTEAFF. The DNA for the CDR3 is TGTGCCACAACCCGGGACACCAAGAACACTGAAGCTTTCTTT. Drawing the rest from reference TRBV7-9 and TRBJ1-1, the complete variable domain is DTGVSQNPRHKITKRGQNVTFRCDPISEHNRLYWYRQTLGQGPEFLTYFQNEAQLEKSRLLSDRFSAERPKGSFSTLEIQRTEQGDSAMYLCATTRDTKNTEAFFGQGTRLTVV.

CDR3 in amino acids: CASSLSPPGEQYV. The CDR3 bases are TGTGCCAGCAGCTTGTCTCCTCCGGGCGAGCAGTACGTC. The gene calls are TRBV5-6 and TRBJ2-7, with D unclear. Trimming removed 1 base from V and 6 bases from J, with 11 bases in between. In germline, CDR1 is SGHDT, CDR2 YYEEEE. This CDR3 comprises 13 residues.

The chain couples TRBV5-5 to TRBJ1-1; D may be TRBD1 (6 bases). The CDR3 is made up of 15 amino acids. CDR1 is SGHKS and CDR2 is YYEKEE in the germline V gene (reference sequence). Deletions cut 0 bases from V and 0 bases from J, with 9 bases between. The CDR3: CASSLGRTVNTEAFF. The CDR3 bases are TGTGCCAGCAGCTTGGGGAGGACAGTGAACACTGAAGCTTTCTTT.

The genes are TRBV4-2 and TRBJ1-5; weak D call: TRBD1 (5 bases). This CDR3 spans 17 amino acids. Germline loops: CDR1 LGHNA, CDR2 YNFKEQ. Trimming removed 1 base from V and 0 bases from J, with 13 bases in between. CDR3 residues: CASSQGPTEYSNQPQHF. CDR3 in DNA: TGTGCCAGCAGCCAAGGACCGACAGAGTATAGCAATCAGCCCCAGCATTTT.

The chain employs TRBV11-2 and TRBJ2-1; 9 nucleotides match TRBD2. This CDR3 contains 15 residues. CDR1 and CDR2 from the germline V gene are SGHAT and FQNNGV. V lost 5 bases, J lost 5 bases, and 7 bases stayed unmatched. The CDR3 loop reads CASSLGSSGNNEQFF. The CDR3 DNA reads TGTGCCAGCAGCCTAGGGTCTAGCGGGAACAATGAGCAGTTCTTC.

The genes are TRBV5-5 and TRBJ2-7; 7 bases match TRBD2. Germline V lookup: CDR1 SGHKS, CDR2 YYEKEE (reference sequence). With 6 bases clipped from V and 3 bases from J, the junction kept 15 bases outside the gene matches. CDR3 length: 16 residues. The CDR3 coding sequence is TGTGCCAGCACCTTAGAAGGGAGGGAGGGCCTCTACGAGCAGTACGTC. Its translation: CASTLEGREGLYEQYV.